This TCR beta chain is from a study of CD8 T cell repertoires and HIV-1 epitope variants. In the study overall: Control wells had CMV/EBV/flu peptides, negative Ebola AY9, or no peptide. Tested: three Gag epitope families, Nef HW9 and YT9. Study-wide results and limits: Ten or so TCR beta clonotypes were antigen-specific, roughly six apparently recognizing autologous or escape variants.

This clone was counted between two and nine times. As yet, its antigen is unknown. V lost 2 bases and J lost 5; bases outside the gene matches: 3. From germline, CDR1 is MGHRA and CDR2 YSYEKL. The CDR3 covers 14 residues. The repertoire was sequenced with immunoSEQ multiplex PCR; TCRdb's copy has only in-frame clones and lacks some. The top ten hold around 43% of the sample, which has roughly 5,300 clones, roughly 60% seen once. This TCR came from a male donor with HIV. V is TRBV4-1 and J is TRBJ2-7; 10 bases map to TRBD2. The sequenced material came from cultured CD8+ T cells derived from PBMCs. The CDR3 bases are TGCGCCAGCAGCCAACTAGCGGGAGACCACGAGCAGTACTTC. Amino acid sequence: CASSQLAGDHEQYF.